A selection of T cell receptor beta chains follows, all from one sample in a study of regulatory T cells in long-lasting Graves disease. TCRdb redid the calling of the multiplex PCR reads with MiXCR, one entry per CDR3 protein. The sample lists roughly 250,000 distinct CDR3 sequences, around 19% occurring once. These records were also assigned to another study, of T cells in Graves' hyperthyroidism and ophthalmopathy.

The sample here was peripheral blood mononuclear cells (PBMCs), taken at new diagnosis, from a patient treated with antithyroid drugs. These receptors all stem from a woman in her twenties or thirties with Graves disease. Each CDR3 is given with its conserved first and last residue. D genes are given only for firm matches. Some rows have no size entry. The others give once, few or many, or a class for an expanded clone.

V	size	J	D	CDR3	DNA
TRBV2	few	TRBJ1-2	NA	CASRKTGPYGYTF	TGTGCCAGCAGGAAGACAGGTCCCTATGGCTACACCTTC
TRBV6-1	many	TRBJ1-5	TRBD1	CASCPDRGLQPQHF	TGTGCCAGCTGCCCCGACAGGGGGCTTCAGCCCCAGCATTTT
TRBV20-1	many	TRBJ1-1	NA	CSAQDRLNTEAFF	TGCAGTGCTCAAGACAGACTGAACACTGAAGCTTTCTTT
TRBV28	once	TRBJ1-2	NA	CASSLQIGHYGYTF	TGTGCCAGCAGTTTACAGATCGGGCACTATGGCTACACCTTC
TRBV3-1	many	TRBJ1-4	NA	CASSQASEKLFF	TGTGCCAGCAGCCAAGCTAGTGAAAAACTGTTTTTT
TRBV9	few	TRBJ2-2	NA	CASSQRTTTTGELFF	TGTGCCAGCAGCCAGAGGACTACCACCACCGGGGAGCTGTTTTTT
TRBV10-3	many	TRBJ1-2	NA	CAISTDDLYGYTF	TGTGCCATCAGCACAGACGACCTCTATGGCTACACCTTC
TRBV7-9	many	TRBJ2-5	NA	CASSLARAQADIQETQYF	TGTGCCAGCAGCTTAGCGCGGGCCCAAGCCGACATACAAGAGACCCAGTACTTC
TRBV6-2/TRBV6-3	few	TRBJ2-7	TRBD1	CASSRQGDNEQYF	TGTGCCAGCAGTCGACAGGGGGATAACGAGCAGTACTTC
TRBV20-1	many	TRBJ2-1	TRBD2	CSASTSGGRKSYNEQFF	TGCAGTGCTAGCACTAGCGGGGGGCGGAAATCCTACAATGAGCAGTTCTTC
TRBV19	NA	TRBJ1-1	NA	CASSHSARNTEAFF	TGTGCCAGTAGCCACAGCGCCCGCAACACTGAAGCTTTCTTT
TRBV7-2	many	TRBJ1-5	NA	CASSQGAPPNQPQHF	TGTGCCAGCAGCCAAGGGGCTCCCCCTAATCAGCCCCAGCATTTT
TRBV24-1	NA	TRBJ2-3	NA	CATSDLTGTSTDTQYF	TGTGCCACCAGTGATTTAACAGGGACTAGCACAGATACGCAGTATTTT
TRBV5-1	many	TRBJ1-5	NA	CASSSGQDSNQPQHF	TGCGCCAGCAGCTCTGGACAAGATAGCAATCAGCCCCAGCATTTT
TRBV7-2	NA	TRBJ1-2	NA	CASSLTAFGASYGYTF	TGTGCCAGCAGCCTCACGGCCTTTGGGGCTAGCTATGGCTACACCTTC
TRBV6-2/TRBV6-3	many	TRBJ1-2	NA	CASSYLSRQQGYGYTF	TGTGCCAGCAGTTACTTGTCGAGACAGCAAGGCTATGGCTACACCTTC
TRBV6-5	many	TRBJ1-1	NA	CASSYNTNTEAFF	TGTGCCAGCAGTTACAACACGAACACTGAAGCTTTCTTT
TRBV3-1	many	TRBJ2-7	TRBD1	CASSQTGGGEQYF	TGTGCCAGCAGCCAGACAGGGGGCGGCGAGCAGTACTTC
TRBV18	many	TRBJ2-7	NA	CASSPADYEQYF	TGTGCCAGCTCACCAGCAGATTACGAGCAGTACTTC
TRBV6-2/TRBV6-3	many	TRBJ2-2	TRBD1	CASRDRGQTGELFF	TGTGCCAGCAGGGACAGGGGGCAAACCGGGGAGCTGTTTTTT
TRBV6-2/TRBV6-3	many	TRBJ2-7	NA	CASSSNQRRDYEQYF	TGTGCCAGCAGTTCCAACCAAAGACGGGACTACGAGCAGTACTTC
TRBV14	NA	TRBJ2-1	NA	CATSDPYNEQFF	TGTGCCACCTCTGATCCCTACAATGAGCAGTTCTTC
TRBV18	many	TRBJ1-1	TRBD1	CASSRVQGLLNTEAFF	TGTGCCAGCTCGCGAGTACAGGGGCTCTTGAACACTGAAGCTTTCTTT
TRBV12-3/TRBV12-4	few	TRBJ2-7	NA	CASSWEVSYEQYF	TGTGCCAGCAGTTGGGAGGTATCCTACGAGCAGTACTTC
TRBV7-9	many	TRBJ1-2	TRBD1	CASSLTDRGIYGYTF	TGTGCCAGCAGCTTAACAGACAGGGGGATCTATGGCTACACCTTC
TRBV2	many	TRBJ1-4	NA	CAWGEEKLFF	TGTGCCTGGGGGGAAGAAAAACTGTTTTTT
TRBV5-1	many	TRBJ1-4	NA	CASSLPGPSDEKLFF	TGCGCCAGCAGCTTACCGGGACCTTCCGATGAAAAACTGTTTTTT
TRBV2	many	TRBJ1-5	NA	CASSPNRDNQPQHF	TGTGCCAGCAGTCCGAACAGAGACAATCAGCCCCAGCATTTT
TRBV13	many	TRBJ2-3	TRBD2	CASSPAWTSGDTDTQYF	TGTGCCAGCAGCCCTGCCTGGACTAGCGGGGACACAGATACGCAGTATTTT
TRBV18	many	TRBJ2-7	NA	CASSPQSGGTYEQYF	TGTGCCAGCTCACCACAATCAGGGGGGACCTACGAGCAGTACTTC
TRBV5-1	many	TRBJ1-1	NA	CASSLPSRRPNFSDTEAFF	TGCGCCAGCAGCTTGCCCTCTAGACGGCCTAATTTCAGTGACACTGAAGCTTTCTTT
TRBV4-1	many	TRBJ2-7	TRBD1	CASSQVIQGATWEQYF	TGCGCCAGCAGCCAAGTGATACAGGGGGCCACTTGGGAGCAGTACTTC
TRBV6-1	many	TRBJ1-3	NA	CASRVSWQLDSGNTIYF	TGTGCCAGCAGAGTAAGTTGGCAACTTGACTCTGGAAACACCATATATTTT
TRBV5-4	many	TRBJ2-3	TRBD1	CASSFSGTGGPSGTDTQYF	TGTGCCAGCAGTTTTTCCGGGACAGGGGGACCGAGCGGGACAGATACGCAGTATTTT
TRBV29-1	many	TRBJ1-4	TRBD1	CSVEAAGGDEKLFF	TGCAGCGTTGAAGCGGCAGGGGGAGATGAAAAACTGTTTTTT